Listed below are T cell receptor beta chains from one sample, sequenced in a study of blood T cell repertoires in COVID-19. Sequenced by immunoSEQ multiplex PCR; TCRdb stores in-frame clones only, minus some. The profile shows approximately 390,000 clones, more than 75% of them singletons. The sample taken for sequencing was PBMCs or T cells enriched from blood (not recorded which). All receptors come from a woman between 45 and 60 years old who had recovered from COVID-19. The CDR3 runs from the conserved cysteine through the conserved F or W.

j_call	v_call	cdr3_aa
TRBJ1-6	TRBV6-5	CASGRVVDSPLHF
TRBJ1-2	TRBV7-2	CASSTGGPNYGYTF
TRBJ2-1	TRBV7-9	CASSPADRDRAYNEQFF
TRBJ1-5	TRBV27	CASSFGGGGVQPQHF
TRBJ1-2	TRBV9	CASSRSDGQLDYGYTF
TRBJ1-2	TRBV28	CASNTRNYGYTF
TRBJ1-1	TRBV6-5	CASRSTYGGSTEAFF
TRBJ1-2	TRBV20-1	CSATTDPGYTF
TRBJ2-7	TRBV29-1	CSAARPVPGQVDVIYEQYF
TRBJ1-4	TRBV5-5	CASSLVTPSTNEKLFF
TRBJ1-4	TRBV25-1	CASSETGRTNEKLFF
TRBJ1-1	TRBV6-5	CASTEGPVTEAFF
TRBJ1-5	TRBV30	CAWSQGGNQPQHF
TRBJ1-1	TRBV10-3	CAISESGRPEAFF
TRBJ1-5	TRBV19	CASSISGGARHQPQHF
TRBJ1-2	TRBV19	CASSFHRGDGYTF
TRBJ1-1	TRBV18	CASSPTENTEAFF
TRBJ2-7	TRBV20-1	CSASTSYEQYF
TRBJ2-5	TRBV5-6	CATNLAGGSKEETQYF
TRBJ1-4	TRBV6-1	CASSEWEGFGGKLFF
TRBJ2-7	TRBV14	CASSRTGNLYEQYF
TRBJ2-5	TRBV5-1	CASSLEATAETQYF
TRBJ1-4	TRBV5-5	CASSPGGLTVNEKLFF
TRBJ1-1	TRBV6-1	CASSESGDRAARAFF
TRBJ1-2	TRBV6-1	CASSVPGDGYTF
TRBJ2-1	TRBV5-1	CASSPGGGGPDFYNEQFF
TRBJ2-7	TRBV5-4	CASSRGSGDEQYF
TRBJ1-2	TRBV2	CASSVTQTGNYGYTF
TRBJ1-2	TRBV7-2	CASSLPFRGNGYTF
TRBJ1-1	TRBV2	CASSVPGTGEMNTEAFF
TRBJ1-4	TRBV7-2	CASRRQGSTNEKLFF
TRBJ1-1	TRBV7-8	CASSSTAQNTEAFF
TRBJ1-2	TRBV30	CAWSVDLNYGYTF
TRBJ2-7	TRBV12-3/TRBV12-4	CASSRYYEQYF
TRBJ2-7	TRBV19	CASRKGAIGTYEQYF
TRBJ1-3	TRBV28	CASSLYGTASGNTIYF
TRBJ2-1	TRBV11-2	CASSSTGNNEQFF
TRBJ1-2	TRBV27	CASCSGEGVGRYGYTF
TRBJ2-2	TRBV12-2	CASRSHRGQGPYKRTGELFF
TRBJ2-2	TRBV7-2	CASSDPGGTGELFF
TRBJ1-3	TRBV7-2	CASSLEYFSRNTIYF
TRBJ1-2	TRBV18	CASSPGTDYGYTF